This T cell receptor (beta chain) was sequenced during a study of blood T cells in healthy people across ages. Losses at the gene ends were 5 bases for V and 6 bases for J; bases not matched to a gene: 7. The germline gives CDR1 DFQATT, CDR2 SNEGSKA (reference sequence). The CDR3 is 13 residues long. For the second PCR, which ran for 7 to 11 cycles, a sample-barcoded 5' primer and a J-beta primer mix were used. TCRdb fed the 5' RACE reads into MiXCR, producing one record per CDR3 protein. The sample lists around 800,000 distinct CDR3 sequences; around 25% were seen once. In addition, the sample was reused for a study of T cells of mothers and their children. This second study notes: Three healthy Caucasian mothers and their six children donated. Each mother yielded more than 9 million TCR beta CDR3 reads. Each child yielded approximately 2.9 million reads.

The rearrangement uses TRBV20-1 and TRBJ2-7, with 10 bases identical to TRBD1. The sample was blood. This TCR was recovered from a boy aged 10-17 years in good health. CDR3 nucleotides: TGCAGTGCTCTCCGGGACAGGGGCGGCGAGCAGTACTTC. Protein product: CSALRDRGGEQYF.